These 9 T cell receptor beta chains originate from one sample sequenced in a study of T cell repertoires in cytomegalovirus infection. Via MiXCR, TCRdb re-called the reads, giving one row per CDR3 protein. The repertoire holds 20,000 to 25,000 distinct CDR3 sequences, with 35% to 45% as singletons. These TCRs' antigens remain unknown. Source: CD8+ T cells from cultured PBMCs, taken from culture after CMV antigen stimulation. These receptors were collected from a human donor in good health (CMV status not recorded). Some clones in this sample may be carry-over from other donors' samples.

This clonotype was seen a handful of times. The rearrangement links TRBV27 to TRBJ2-3; tentative D call: TRBD1 (5 bases). This CDR3 has 14 residues. Trimming left V 7 bases short and J 1 base short, with 12 bases between. The V gene's germline CDR1 is MNHEY and CDR2 SMNVEV (reference sequence). The CDR3 coding sequence is TGTGCCAGCATCGGACACCCGGGCACAGATACGCAGTATTTT. Translated: CASIGHPGTDTQYF.

Concerning this clonotype: It may be a read error: a sequence one base away is much more abundant. The chain employs TRBV7-8 and TRBJ1-3; no firm D call. This CDR3 has 14 residues. The germline V gene encodes CDR1 SGHVS and CDR2 FQNEAQ. The V and J ends lost 1 base and 6 bases respectively, with 10 bases between them. The CDR3 reads CASSLGTSENTIYF. The DNA for the CDR3 is TGTGCCAGCAGCTTAGGGACGTCGGAAAACACCATATATTTT.

In its sample, this clonotype was seen once. The J gene is TRBJ2-1, the V gene TRBV9; possible D gene TRBD1, 5 bases. V was pared by 3 bases and J by 4 bases, with 5 bases between. Per the germline V gene, CDR1 is SGDLS and CDR2 is YYNGEE. This CDR3 contains 12 residues. The CDR3 region has the DNA TGTGCCAGCAGCGAGGGGTACAATGAGCAGTTCTTC. It translates to CASSEGYNEQFF.

This clonotype was recorded many times. The V and J genes are TRBV7-2 and TRBJ1-6, with D unresolved. Trimming cost V 5 bases and J 10 bases, with 18 bases left between them. The CDR3 has 15 residues. Germline V CDR1 and CDR2: SGHTA, FQGNSA. CDR3: CASSPPPGSGSPLHF. The CDR3 bases are TGTGCCAGCAGCCCCCCCCCGGGGTCGGGATCACCCCTCCACTTT.

This clonotype was seen many times. The gene calls are TRBV7-2 and TRBJ1-6; 9 bases are a match to TRBD1. The V and J ends lost 5 bases and 6 bases, in that order; junction bases with no gene match: 8. The CDR3 contains 16 residues. Looked up from germline, CDR1 is SGHTA and CDR2 is FQGNSA. The CDR3 here is CASSTGGQGFNSPLHF. Written as DNA, the CDR3 is TGTGCCAGCAGCACTGGAGGACAGGGGTTTAATTCACCCCTCCACTTT.

This clonotype was seen more than once but under ten times. The chain recombines TRBV19 with TRBJ2-7; no clear D gene. CDR1 and CDR2 from the germline V gene are LNHDA and SQIVND (reference sequence). V lost 3 bases to trimming and J lost 7 bases, with 16 bases between them. The CDR3 length is 14 residues. CDR3 sequence reads: CASSISDGPLEQYF. The CDR3 nucleotides read TGTGCCAGTAGTATCTCGGACGGTCCGCTTGAGCAGTACTTC. The whole variable domain, filled in from reference TRBV19 and TRBJ2-7, reads DGGITQSPKYLFRKEGQNVTLSCEQNLNHDAMYWYRQDPGQGLRLIYYSQIVNDFQKGDIAEGYSVSREKKESFPLTVTSAQKNPTAFYLCASSISDGPLEQYFGPGTRLTVT.

This clonotype was seen a few times. This rearrangement joins TRBV7-8 to TRBJ2-6; TRBD2 might be the D (5 bases). V dropped 2 bases and J dropped 0 bases, with 17 bases sitting between them. The germline gives CDR1 SGHVS, CDR2 FQNEAQ. The CDR3 loop spans 19 amino acids. The CDR3 is CASSLFRRGGLSGANVLTF. In nucleotides, the CDR3 is TGTGCCAGCAGCTTATTCCGGCGAGGAGGACTCTCTGGGGCCAACGTCCTGACTTTC.

The chain combines TRBV6-2 or TRBV6-3 with TRBJ2-1; TRBD2 matches 13 bases. V was pared by 5 bases and J by 7 bases, with 8 bases of the junction left unmatched. Germline CDR1 and CDR2: MNHEY and SVGEGT. The CDR3 totals 16 residues. The CDR3 loop is CASSPRGLAGWNEQFF. The CDR3 DNA follows: TGTGCCAGCAGTCCTAGGGGACTAGCGGGATGGAATGAGCAGTTCTTC.

The chain uses TRBV7-9 and TRBJ2-7, with D possibly called TRBD1 or TRBD2 (5 bases each). V lost 1 base and J lost 3, with 16 bases in between. This CDR3 region has 16 residues. In germline, CDR1 is SEHNR, CDR2 FQNEAQ (reference sequence). Here the CDR3 reads CASSLGDPRSNYEQYF. The CDR3 nucleotides are TGTGCCAGCAGCTTAGGGGACCCCAGGTCAAACTACGAGCAGTACTTC.